The present T cell receptor (beta chain) was sequenced within a study of CD8 T cells in ankylosing spondylitis (dated by TCRdb to the late 2010s). Looking at the study overall: T cell receptor beta repertoires were profiled in healthy donors and ankylosing spondylitis patients so that disease-linked TCR variants could be found. The whole study cohort included 108 healthy donors and roughly 24 ankylosing spondylitis patients. Samples of peripheral blood were taken, and for ankylosing spondylitis patients, synovial fluid was collected as well. Study-level results and caveats: Significant enrichment of the disease-linked clones was reported in matched synovial fluid samples from ankylosing spondylitis patients. Blood from ankylosing spondylitis patients appeared to be characterized by a TCR beta motif made up of 8 or 9 highly homologous amino acid variants. The disease-linked clones showed a CD8+ phenotype and occurred at relatively low frequencies in peripheral blood. Some motif variants had previously been reported in the synovial fluid and blood of reactive arthritis patients, which suggests shared mechanisms of disease initiation.

The sequencer listed for this sample is Illumina HiSeq 2500. Quantitative 5'-RACE with molecular barcodes was used to prepare TCR beta libraries. The published analysis was carried out like this. A new computational method, built on a probabilistic model of VDJ rearrangement, was used to identify disease-linked TCR variants. TCRdb ran its own pipeline on the public reads, namely fastp trimming at Q25 and MiXCR clone calling, and kept in-frame beta chains. Entries that share a CDR3 protein sequence are merged under the most common genes and DNA. TCRdb's processing, not the authors' own work, is the source of the V and J calls. This sample comprises about 390,000 distinct CDR3 sequences, under 25% of them detected only once. About 16% of the sample rests with the top ten. The CDR3 covers 16 residues, taking in both the cysteine and the phenylalanine. The only DNA kept is the CDR3, 48 bases in frame from the first base. CDR1 and CDR2 are drawn from the germline V gene: SGDLS, YYNGEE. Trimming takes 0 bases from V and 0 bases from J, and the germline ends sit 9 bases apart.

There are a few counts of this clonotype. It lacks a known antigen. Per-base quality was not reported, and no clone a single base away is much larger than it. The material sequenced was blood, either unsorted or a sorted T cell fraction (not recorded which). The clonotype was recovered from a male donor with ankylosing spondylitis. The V and J segments used are TRBV9 and TRBJ2-2, with no confidently assigned D gene. The CDR3 loop reads CASSVATDPNTGELFF. The DNA reads TGTGCCAGCAGCGTAGCTACAGACCCGAACACCGGGGAGCTGTTTTTT.